The 17 T cell receptor beta chains below come from one sample, sequenced in a study of blood T cells in healthy people across ages. It was with a sample-barcoded 5' primer and a J-beta primer mix that a second PCR of about 6 to 12 cycles was run. MiXCR, applied by TCRdb to the 5' RACE reads, yields one record per CDR3 protein. Of about 290,000 distinct CDR3 sequences in the sample, less than 30% are singletons; the top ten hold 29%. Sequenced input: blood. Receptors were obtained from a woman aged 70-85 years in good health.

In its sample, this clonotype was seen a few times. This chain uses TRBV24-1 with TRBJ1-1, with 8 bases matching TRBD1. This CDR3 is 13 amino acids long. The trim removed 3 bases at V and 8 bases at J, leaving 4 bases unmatched. Germline CDR1 is KGHDR and CDR2 is SFDVKD. This chain's CDR3 is CATSDTDREEAFF. CDR3 DNA sequence: TGTGCCACCAGTGATACGGACAGGGAAGAAGCTTTCTTT.

At least ten counts were recorded for this clonotype. This chain links TRBV21-1 with TRBJ1-4; the DNA was not used to check the table's D call, TRBD1. TRBV21-1 is marked as a pseudogene. CDR3 length equals 16 residues. The CDR3 coding sequence is TGTGCCAGCAGCAAAGGGCAGGGCGAGACTAATGAAAAACTGTTTTTT. It yields the protein CASSKGQGETNEKLFF.

The V call is TRBV7-8, the J call TRBJ1-4, with unresolved D. Trimming removed 0 bases at V and 5 bases at J, with 10 bases between. Germline-derived CDR1 and CDR2 are SGHVS and FQNEAQ. This CDR3 has 15 residues. CDR3 sequence (DNA): TGTGCCAGCAGCTTAGCGCGAACGGACAATGAAAAACTGTTTTTT. This sequence encodes CASSLARTDNEKLFF.

This clonotype showed up just a few times. V is TRBV20-1 and J is TRBJ2-4; 7 bases match TRBD1. This CDR3 has 15 amino acids. Germline V lookup: CDR1 DFQATT, CDR2 SNEGSKA (reference sequence). Trimming cost V 3 bases and J 9 bases; bases outside gene matches: 14. In nucleotides, the CDR3 is TGCAGTGCTAGTAGCGCCACTAAACAGGGGACCATTCAGTACTTC. Translation: CSASSATKQGTIQYF.

This clonotype has more than one count but fewer than ten. The J gene is TRBJ2-1, the V gene TRBV20-1, with TRBD2 matching 10 bases. CDR1 and CDR2 (germline): DFQATT, SNEGSKA (reference sequence). Unmatched junction bases numbered 12, after V lost 1 base and J lost 9 bases. The CDR3 contains 16 residues. The CDR3 DNA is TGCAGTGCTAGAGGTTATCTAGCGGGAGAGGCATTTGAGCAGTTCTTC. Translating gives CSARGYLAGEAFEQFF.

V gene TRBV6-2 or TRBV6-3 combines with J gene TRBJ2-1; TRBD1 is a possible D gene (6 bases). V was trimmed by 0 bases and J by 6 bases, leaving 21 bases between them. The CDR3 is made up of 18 amino acids. The germline gives CDR1 MNHEY, CDR2 SVGEGT. DNA for the CDR3: TGTGCCAGCAGTTACTCTCTCCCCCGACAGGACAACATCAATGAGCAGTTCTTC. This translates into CASSYSLPRQDNINEQFF.

As regards this clonotype: Mismatch with germline at one junction end may stem from a read error. The J gene is TRBJ2-6, the V gene TRBV18; D ambiguous. The CDR3 runs 14 residues. Germline V gene lookup returns CDR1 KGHSH and CDR2 LQKENI. The chain's CDR3 is CASTSLNGTNVLTF. For the CDR3, the DNA is TGTGCCAGCACATCCCTTAATGGGACCAACGTCCTGACTTTC.

The chain is built from TRBV25-1 and TRBJ2-7, with D uncertain. Germline lookup yields CDR1 MGHDK and CDR2 SYGVNS. V lost 1 base, J lost 4 bases, and 8 bases lay in between. This CDR3 has 13 amino acids. The CDR3 nucleotides read TGTGCCAGCAGTGAATGGTCCGGGTACGAGCAGTACTTC. This translates into CASSEWSGYEQYF.

The table lists this clonotype with a few counts. The chain is built from TRBV29-1 and TRBJ1-2; D remains ambiguous. The CDR3 is 12 residues long. Trimming removed 5 bases at V and 4 bases at J, with 11 bases between. The germline gives CDR1 SQVTM, CDR2 ANQGSEA. The CDR3 DNA reads as TGCAGCGTTCCGGGCAGCGGCTATGGCTACACCTTC. Protein product: CSVPGSGYGYTF.

The rearrangement uses TRBV7-2 and TRBJ1-2; D gene unclear. V was cut by 5 bases and J by 5 bases, with 12 bases left in between. The CDR3 loop spans 13 amino acids. Germline assignment: CDR1 SGHTA and CDR2 FQGNSA. Written as DNA, the CDR3 is TGTGCCAGCAGCGCGGTGGGGAGATATGGCTACACCTTC. Protein: CASSAVGRYGYTF.

This clonotype was seen a single time. The chain employs TRBV2 and TRBJ2-5; no clear D gene. The germline V gene has CDR1 SNHLY and CDR2 FYNNEI. The CDR3 is made up of 14 amino acids. V gave up 6 bases and J gave up 5 bases, with 16 bases separating them. CDR3 amino acids: CASRTGTQRETQYF. The CDR3 DNA sequence: TGTGCCAGCAGGACGGGCACGCAGAGGGAGACCCAGTACTTC.

This chain connects TRBV7-9 to TRBJ2-5; D perhaps matches TRBD1 (6 bases). The end of the DNA aligns better with TRBJ2-1, so the J call may be wrong. CDR1 is SEHNR, CDR2 FQNEAQ, per germline (reference sequence). The CDR3 loop spans 15 amino acids. The CDR3 sequence: CASSLAWGPYNEQFF. The CDR3 nucleotides read TGTGCCAGCAGCTTAGCGTGGGGGCCCTACAATGAGCAGTTCTTC.

This clonotype came up a few times. The rearrangement links TRBV11-2 to TRBJ2-7; TRBD2 aligns across 7 bases. After removal of 5 bases from V and 2 bases from J, the junction contained 12 bases not matched to a gene. Germline loops: CDR1 SGHAT, CDR2 FQNNGV. CDR3 length: 16 amino acids. CDR3 amino acids: CASSPRVGGSAYEQYF. In DNA, the CDR3 is TGTGCCAGCAGCCCCCGCGTTGGCGGGAGCGCCTACGAGCAGTACTTC.

CDR3 sequence (DNA): TGTGCCAGCAGCCTCGACAGGGGAAGCACTGAAGCTTTCTTT. As protein: CASSLDRGSTEAFF. The chain uses TRBV11-1 and TRBJ1-1; 8 nucleotides match TRBD1. The CDR3 runs 14 residues. Looked up from germline, CDR1 is SGHAT and CDR2 is FQDESV (reference sequence). The ends lost 5 bases at V and 4 bases at J; junction bases unmatched: 6.

On this clonotype: The germline gene is not matched at one end of the junction; a read error may be the cause. The rearrangement links TRBV15 to TRBJ2-1; D uncertain. CDR1 is LNHNV, CDR2 YYDKDF, per germline (reference sequence). CDR3 length: 15 amino acids. The CDR3: CTTSRDPETYNEQFF. The CDR3 nucleotides are TGTACCACCAGCAGAGATCCGGAGACCTACAATGAGCAGTTCTTC.

The chain is built from TRBV29-1 and TRBJ2-3, with TRBD2 matching over 13 bases. CDR1 is SQVTM, CDR2 ANQGSEA, per germline. The CDR3 is 15 amino acids. V shed 4 bases, J shed 3 bases, and the junction held 4 bases outside the gene matches. CDR3 coding DNA: TGCAGCGTTGTACTAGCGGGAGGGCATACAGATACGCAGTATTTT. Translation gives CSVVLAGGHTDTQYF.

The J gene is TRBJ1-1, the V gene TRBV12-3 or TRBV12-4, with D possibly being TRBD1 (6 bases). Trimming shortened V by 6 bases and J by 6 bases, and 17 bases separated the two germline ends. This CDR3 has 14 residues. The chain's CDR3 is CASSQGGEGAEAFF. The CDR3 nucleotides read TGTGCCAGCAGCCAAGGGGGGGAGGGGGCTGAAGCTTTCTTT.